Sequencing of this TCR beta chain was carried out in a study of OX40 agonist ivuxolimab in advanced cancers. Study context: The patients received ivuxolimab by intravenous route every 2 weeks at 0.01 to 10 mg/kg.

Clones were sequenced by immunoSEQ multiplex PCR, and TCRdb holds only the in-frame ones, with some missing. Of tens of thousands of clones listed, roughly 84% are singletons. Blood samples were obtained at baseline, cycle 4 day 1, and cycle 7 day 1. The receptor was isolated from an adult with an advanced solid tumor such as melanoma, head and neck, liver or kidney cancer. The sample in question was CD4+ or CD8+ T cells sorted from blood, obtained in a trial of the OX40 agonist ivuxolimab.

The CDR3 DNA sequence: TGCAGTGCTAGAAAGAACAATGAGCAGTTCTTC. It specifies CSARKNNEQFF. The J gene is TRBJ2-1, the V gene TRBV20-1; D call uncertain. The V gene's germline CDR1 is DFQATT and CDR2 SNEGSKA (reference sequence). The CDR3 has 11 amino acids. The V end was cut by 2 bases, the J end by 5 bases, with 4 bases between.